This T cell receptor beta chain came from a study of a mutant IDH1 vaccine in newly diagnosed glioma. Across the whole study: Prior therapy was radiotherapy, temozolomide, or both; most received both. Overall study results and limits: Changes in the top peripheral T cell clonotypes seemingly had no bearing on pseudoprogression.

V lost 0 bases to trimming and J lost 10 bases, with 16 bases between them. This CDR3 contains 15 residues. Germline CDR1 MNHEY, CDR2 SMNVEV (reference sequence). Measured with immunoSEQ multiplex PCR; TCRdb has only the in-frame clones, and not every one. This table has approximately 64,000 clones, about 81% appearing once. A single count supports this clone. Its target is not known. Stated time point: week 11, during vaccination. The vaccine gave 300 ug of a 20-mer mutant IDH1 peptide subcutaneously per dose. This material consisted of PBMCs, taken from a glioma patient whose treatment included an IDH1 peptide vaccine. The receptor's source is a woman aged 45-60 years with glioma. The chain joins TRBV27 to TRBJ2-1; D unresolved. The CDR3 is CASSLSAGARREQFF. CDR3 nucleotide sequence: TGTGCCAGCAGTTTATCGGCCGGAGCCCGAAGAGAGCAGTTCTTC.